This T cell receptor beta chain stems from a study of cytomegalovirus exposure and HLA in healthy donors (dated by TCRdb to 2016 to 2017). Background on the whole study: In an earlier analysis of fewer than 750 of the donors, about 270 Gb of sequence data and 90 million to 120 million unique TCR beta sequences from roughly 180 million T cells were reported. Every discovery cohort repertoire had been produced on one sequencing platform. On average, roughly 250,000 unique TCR beta nucleotide sequences were sequenced per donor among fewer than 500 genotyped donors of the cohort, with around 19% of those sequences being non-productive. Donor age, sex, ethnicity and CMV serostatus were compiled alongside the repertoire data. A later genetic analysis used genome-wide SNP genotypes for about 60% of the roughly 700 donors, treating that subset as a discovery cohort. To predict cytomegalovirus infection status, the study brought together high-throughput TCR immunosequencing, statistical association of individual TCRs with disease status, and machine learning. Class I and class II HLA loci were covered by the typing at four-digit resolution. The study used immunosequencing to profile the T cell repertoires of approximately 630 subjects and linked those repertoires to cytomegalovirus serostatus. In a later analysis, previously published TCR beta repertoires from 550 to 750 donors were re-analyzed and high-resolution HLA genotyping was added so that TCR occurrence patterns could be studied. About 300 gigabases of sequencing data and 80 million or so unique TCR sequences were included in an early release covering roughly 700 HLA-typed donors. Along with the approximately 670-subject first cohort, a separate validation cohort of around 110 different subjects was used. Typing coverage varied by locus: roughly 629-640 donors for A, B, C, DRB1 and DQB1; roughly 500 for DQA1; approximately 570 for DPA1; 450 to 480 for DPB1. The study aimed to test whether signatures of past pathogen exposure could be identified by cataloging public T cell receptors. Four to six DR-DQ haplotypes were handled as single units for association and clustering, since linkage in the cohort was strong. Among the roughly 390 genotyped donors, around 79% belonged to the genetic ancestry cluster associated with self-reported Caucasian donors. In an earlier analysis of about 590 of the donors, high-throughput TCR beta sequencing was used to judge whether each TCR beta V gene segment behaved as functional or pseudogenic. Rather than drawing on any new phenotypic data, the later analysis identified candidate immune exposures from TCR beta sequences and the way those sequences occurred across donors. Study-wide findings and limitations: A later analysis found that TCR association rates varied across HLA loci, with DRB1 alleles showing the most associated TCRs and HLA-C alleles the fewest. A later genetic analysis associated a missense DCLRE1C variant with V-gene and J-gene trimming of TCR beta chains, and an independent cohort replicated the association. Approximately 16 rarely observed V segments, including chromosome 9 orphons, were excluded from the earlier analysis of almost 600 of the donors because counts were too low. A further reported finding was that TCR beta sequences accurately predicted the HLA-A and HLA-B alleles for most subjects in the first cohort. The classifier was reported to diagnose cytomegalovirus status with high specificity and sensitivity in both the original and validation cohorts. At a false discovery rate of 0.05, a later analysis linked about 16,000 TCR beta sequences to specific HLA alleles. For the cohort, immune exposure information was limited to CMV serostatus. In the study, 150 to 200 TCR beta chains were listed as associated with cytomegalovirus. Roughly uniform sequencing depth across donors was assumed in presence/absence analyses, although this assumption may not hold. A later analysis found that most CMV-associated TCR beta chains appeared HLA-restricted, with HLA associations seemingly driven largely by CMV exposure. In a later analysis, several top co-occurrence clusters were reported to appear linked to parvovirus B19, influenza, CMV and Epstein-Barr virus. Linkage disequilibrium might explain the correlated functional status among segregating V segments, but an unknown experimental factor could not be ruled out. Assigning TCR associations to individual alleles was difficult when HLA alleles, especially DR and DQ, strongly co-occurred. Broadly in line with IMGT annotations, most TCR beta V segments showed up in productive rearrangements about 87% or about 30% of the time in an earlier analysis of several hundred of the donors. A later genetic analysis reported fewer N-insertions in productive TCRs among donors in an Asian-associated ancestry cluster than the approximately 670-donor mean. According to the authors, the approach could potentially be generalized to other disease states and immunological phenotypes. Only TCR beta chains were sequenced in this cohort, and the absence of alpha or paired-chain data limited detectable features. While some public TCRs were present in many individuals, most TCR sequences turned up only very rarely across donors. Compared with equally common non-associated chains, HLA-associated TCR beta chains in a later analysis were more clonally expanded and had lower generation probabilities. Because some donors lacked HLA typing at each locus, the association tests relied only on the typed subset. In vitro tests confirmed that three of the cytomegalovirus-associated TCR beta chains recognize cytomegalovirus antigens. A cluster of highly shared sequence variants was judged likely to represent a technical artifact of the sequencing pipeline.

The cohort comprised several hundred healthy bone marrow donors. At the time of sampling, every cohort member was nominally healthy, though immune exposures that went unrecorded were likely present. The donor was CMV seronegative and belonged to the group of under 400 seronegative cohort members. Each donor provided a peripheral blood sample, and peripheral blood mononuclear cells were used for TCR beta sequencing. Genomic DNA extraction from the blood cell samples was performed with the Qiagen DNeasy Blood Extraction Kit. Libraries were built with the immunoSEQ multiplex PCR assay. The multiplex PCR relied on a mix of 60 forward primers for TCR Vbeta segments and 13 reverse primers for TCR Jbeta segments. Amplification of the CDR3 region of rearranged TCR beta genes was performed with a multiplex PCR assay on genomic DNA. The Illumina HiSeq System was used to sequence the amplified TCR beta libraries as 87-base-pair reads. The published analysis was carried out like this. A later analysis counted tens of millions of unique TCR beta chains across the approximately 700 repertoires, and 10 million to 11 million of these chains were shared by at least two donors. To remove PCR and sequencing errors, raw reads were error-corrected and collapsed into unique sequences using a nearest-neighbor algorithm that merged closely related sequences. Alignment of CDR3 sequences to IMGT reference sequences was used to assign V, D and J gene segments. For a sequence to be retained, a match of at least six nucleotides was required to both a V gene segment and a J gene segment. A rearrangement was called productive if the CDR3 had no stop codons and remained in frame with V and J, and every other rearrangement was called non-productive. Following IMGT convention, CDR3 was defined as the stretch from the second conserved V-encoded cysteine up to the conserved J-encoded phenylalanine. The earlier analysis of 587 of the donors excluded sequences that lacked an unambiguous match to a single V gene segment. An earlier analysis of 550 to 650 of the donors classified V segments as functional when productive rearrangements were above 56.7% and as segregating when the standard deviation between donors was above 5%. A statistical classification framework was developed to diagnose cytomegalovirus status using the catalog of TCR beta chain sequences. V and J gene assignment, in a later analysis, came from comparing TCR nucleotide sequences with IMGT/GENE-DB human TR gene sequences. Using the TCRdist pipeline, a later analysis assigned CDR3 sequences along with most-parsimonious VDJ recombination scenarios. A later analysis defined each TCR beta chain by its CDR3 amino acid sequence plus V-gene family, and excluded reads lacking a unique V-gene family. To address suspected cross-contamination and a sequencing artifact, a later analysis removed a few hundred highly shared, low-generation-probability nucleotide sequences. For each public chain, a later analysis derived a clonal expansion index from normalized ranks of inferred template counts within each repertoire. In a later analysis, generation probabilities were computed with a VDJ recombination model fitted to out-of-frame rearrangements, and the resulting probabilities were checked against IGoR. Hypergeometric tests were used in a later analysis to score TCR-TCR, TCR-HLA and TCR-CMV co-occurrence, with a repertoire-size bias correction applied to the TCR pairs. In a later analysis, false discovery rates were estimated by permuting HLA or CMV assignments 20 times. A later analysis grouped co-occurring TCRs with DBSCAN, adding TCRdist sequence similarity when clustering within HLA-allele-positive subsets. For co-occurrence clustering, repertoires with fewer than 30,000 or more than 120,000 public chains were excluded, along with roughly 5 repertoires with anomalous nucleotide sharing. The table comes from immuneACCESS by way of TCRdb, which keeps in-frame sequences with V and J called. Part of the clones is missing from these tables; in studies checked, under half for an unresolved V gene and the rest for unknown reasons. V and J calls plus clone size are reproduced from that table; the DNA served to infer D and trimming. Within this sample are roughly 120,000 clones, with roughly a tenth of them counted one time only. Jointly, the top ten make up 3% to 3.5% of the sample.

This clone has only a few counts. The antigen this receptor binds is unknown. No base quality values were provided; no much bigger clone lies one nucleotide off. The source material was PBMCs. This TCR derives from a man aged 25 to 45 in good health and CMV-seronegative.

The CDR3 loop reads CASAGTGRYNEQFF. In nucleotide form, the sequence is TGTGCCAGCGCCGGGACAGGGAGGTACAATGAGCAGTTCTTC. The rearrangement joined TRBV19 to TRBJ2-1; 9 middle bases align to TRBD1. At the junction V is shortened by 9 bases and J by 4 bases; bases outside the gene matches: 7. The CDR3 runs 14 amino acids, cysteine and phenylalanine included. Only CDR3 DNA remains: 42 bases, in frame from the first base. CDR1 LNHDA and CDR2 SQIVND were looked up in the germline V gene (reference sequence).